One sample yielded the 30 T cell receptor beta chains listed below, sequenced in a study of molecular identifiers for immune sequencing clone quantification. From the PCR reads, TCRdb called clonotypes with MiXCR, one entry per CDR3 protein. The sample includes about 500,000 distinct CDR3 sequences, less than 30% seen only once; the top ten take roughly 0.77%. The sequencing sample was made of naive CD8+ T cells from blood, with Jurkat cell RNA spiked in. Noted subset: FACS-sorted CD8+CD4-CCR7+CD45RA+ naive T cells. The source is a human donor in good health. Some libraries in this study had Jurkat cell RNA spiked in.

This clonotype was recorded a few times. The J gene is TRBJ2-6, the V gene TRBV4-3; no clear D. The ends were cut back, 1 base at V and 0 bases at J, with 7 bases in the middle. This CDR3 is built from 16 residues. The germline CDR1 and CDR2 sequences are LGHNA and YSLEER. CDR3 sequence reads: CASSQGWHSGANVLTF. CDR3 coding DNA: TGCGCCAGCAGCCAAGGATGGCACTCTGGGGCCAACGTCCTGACTTTC.

To note about this clonotype: An end of the junction does not agree with germline; a read error may underlie this. The V and J genes are TRBV20-1 and TRBJ2-7; tentative D call: TRBD2 (6 bases). CDR1 is DFQATT, CDR2 SNEGSKA, per germline (reference sequence). CDR3 length equals 13 residues. CDR3 nucleotide sequence: TGCAGTGCTAGTGCGGGGAACTCCTACGAGCAGCACTTC. Translating it yields CSASAGNSYEQHF.

The gene calls are TRBV14 and TRBJ2-1; 8 nucleotides match TRBD2. V shed 2 bases, J shed 8 bases, and the junction held 8 bases outside the gene matches. The length of the CDR3 is 15 residues. CDR1 and CDR2 from the germline V gene are SGHDN and FVKESK. CDR3 sequence: CASSQPSGGVYEQFF. CDR3 coding DNA: TGTGCCAGCAGCCAACCCTCGGGAGGGGTTTATGAGCAGTTCTTC.

J is TRBJ1-1 and V is TRBV6-2 or TRBV6-3; D unclear. Germline CDR1 MNHEY, CDR2 SVGEGT. V shed 0 bases and J shed 0 bases, with 14 bases lying between them. The CDR3 spans 17 residues. This chain's CDR3 is CASSYSKGPGMNTEAFF. CDR3 coding DNA: TGTGCCAGCAGTTACTCGAAGGGTCCGGGCATGAACACTGAAGCTTTCTTT.

This clonotype was recorded a few times. The chain recombines TRBV3-1 with TRBJ2-5; D remains unclear. V was clipped by 0 bases and J by 1 base, with 12 bases between them. Looked up from germline, CDR1 is LGHDT and CDR2 is YNNKEL (reference sequence). This CDR3 is 16 amino acids long. CDR3 sequence: CASSQEVWATQETQYF. CDR3 DNA sequence: TGTGCCAGCAGCCAAGAAGTTTGGGCTACCCAAGAGACCCAGTACTTC.

Points on this clonotype: This clone may be a read error of a much larger clone one base away. The rearrangement links TRBV21-1 to TRBJ2-5; TRBD2 is the table's D call and was not checked against the DNA. TRBV21-1 is classified as a pseudogene. The CDR3 runs 19 residues. In DNA form, the CDR3 reads TGTGCCAGCAGCAAAGGGGGCCTAGCGGGGTCCGGGGATAAGGAGACCCAGTACTTC. Its protein product is CASSKGGLAGSGDKETQYF.

The sample holds many counts of this clonotype. The chain joins TRBV20-1 to TRBJ2-2; 7 bases line up with TRBD2. Germline trimming cut 4 bases from V and 3 bases from J; bases unmatched to any gene: 8. The CDR3 contains 15 residues. CDR1 and CDR2 (germline): DFQATT, SNEGSKA (reference sequence). The CDR3 DNA follows: TGCAGTGCTATCGCCGGGACTAATTACACCGGGGAGCTGTTTTTT. It is translated as CSAIAGTNYTGELFF.

This clonotype has a handful of counts. The gene calls are TRBV5-1 and TRBJ2-2, with 9 nucleotides matching TRBD1. The CDR3 length is 18 residues. CDR1 SGHRS and CDR2 YFSETQ come from the germline V gene. V shed 0 bases and J 5 bases; nucleotides not matched to a gene: 11. The CDR3 nucleotides read TGCGCCAGCAGCTTGGATCTGGGACAGGGATTTGCGACCGGGGAGCTGTTTTTT. Translating gives CASSLDLGQGFATGELFF.

This clonotype came up many times. This chain uses TRBV12-3 or TRBV12-4 with TRBJ1-1; D is undetermined. Trimming pared 4 bases from V and 10 bases from J, leaving 16 bases between. The CDR3 loop spans 13 amino acids. The DNA for the CDR3 is TGTGCCAGCAGTTGGGATCGGAGGGAGGGAGCTTTCTTT. Its translation is CASSWDRREGAFF.

There are a few counts of this clonotype. The V call is TRBV24-1, the J call TRBJ2-1, with no clear D. The CDR3 loop spans 14 amino acids. Between the trimmed V and J ends, which lost 9 bases and 2 bases, there was a span of 13 bases. In germline, CDR1 is KGHDR, CDR2 SFDVKD. The CDR3 coding sequence is TGTGCCACCGGCCCAGGTGGAACCTACAATGAGCAGTTCTTC. It is translated as CATGPGGTYNEQFF.

This clonotype occurred a few times. V is TRBV5-5 and J is TRBJ2-7; 7 nucleotides line up with TRBD2. This CDR3 region has 14 residues. J gave up 6 bases and V 0 bases, and 6 bases lay outside the gene matches. Looked up from germline, CDR1 is SGHKS and CDR2 is YYEKEE (reference sequence). The CDR3: CASSLGGGSGEQYF. CDR3 nucleotides: TGTGCCAGCAGCTTGGGCGGGGGTTCTGGCGAGCAGTACTTC.

This clonotype turned up a few times. This chain uses TRBV6-1 with TRBJ1-5, with D unclear. There are 14 residues in the CDR3. Deletions cut 6 bases from V and 4 bases from J, with 13 bases between. CDR1 MNHNS and CDR2 SASEGT come from the germline V gene. The CDR3 here is CASRTVGRNQPQHF. In DNA, the CDR3 is TGTGCCAGCAGAACAGTAGGCCGAAATCAGCCCCAGCATTTT.

This clonotype was seen at least ten times. CDR3 amino acids: CASSRMNTDTQYF. CDR3 nucleotides: TGTGCCAGCAGCCGCATGAACACAGATACGCAGTATTTT. The chain uses TRBV7-2 and TRBJ2-3; D is uncertain. V was clipped by 5 bases and J by 2 bases, with 8 bases between them. In germline, CDR1 is SGHTA, CDR2 FQGNSA. There are 13 residues in the CDR3.

The V gene is TRBV7-9, the J gene TRBJ2-7; a weak D match, TRBD1 (5 bases). Per germline, CDR1 SEHNR and CDR2 FQNEAQ (reference sequence). The CDR3 has 14 residues. V gave up 2 bases and J gave up 4 bases, with 12 bases separating them. CDR3 in amino acids: CASSLPGREYEQYF. DNA for the CDR3: TGTGCCAGCAGCTTACCTGGCAGGGAATACGAGCAGTACTTC.

This clonotype was counted a few times. The rearrangement links TRBV7-9 to TRBJ2-7; D possibly corresponds to TRBD2 (5 bases). Trimming took off 7 bases at V and 7 bases at J, with 17 bases between the two ends. This CDR3 has 13 amino acids. The germline CDR1 and CDR2 sequences are SEHNR and FQNEAQ (reference sequence). The CDR3 sequence: CASTFVPAGEQYF. The CDR3, as DNA: TGTGCCAGCACATTTGTCCCGGCGGGTGAGCAGTACTTC. Combining the CDR3 with reference TRBV7-9 and TRBJ2-7 gives the whole variable domain DTGVSQNPRHKITKRGQNVTFRCDPISEHNRLYWYRQTLGQGPEFLTYFQNEAQLEKSRLLSDRFSAERPKGSFSTLEIQRTEQGDSAMYLCASTFVPAGEQYFGPGTRLTVT.

The chain combines TRBV5-1 with TRBJ2-7; possible D gene TRBD1, 6 bases. This CDR3 spans 15 amino acids. Trimming removed 0 bases at V and 3 bases at J, with 13 bases between. Germline lookup yields CDR1 SGHRS and CDR2 YFSETQ. CDR3 loop: CASSLEAQGGYEQYF. The CDR3 DNA sequence: TGCGCCAGCAGCTTGGAAGCACAGGGTGGCTACGAGCAGTACTTC.

The gene calls are TRBV20-1 and TRBJ2-7; 11 bases map to TRBD2. The CDR3 extends over 13 amino acids. Germline V gives CDR1 DFQATT, CDR2 SNEGSKA (reference sequence). Trimming took 4 bases from V and 4 from J; bases not matched to a gene: 3. The CDR3 DNA reads as TGCAGTGCTATGACTAGCGGGATATACGAGCAGTACTTC. Its protein is CSAMTSGIYEQYF.

This clonotype was observed a handful of times. The rearrangement uses TRBV10-1 and TRBJ2-3; D gene ambiguous. CDR1 and CDR2 (germline): WNHNN, SYGVQD (reference sequence). The CDR3 length is 14 residues. Trimming removed 0 bases from V and 0 bases from J, with 4 bases in between. CDR3 amino acids: CASSESYSTDTQYF. CDR3 coding DNA: TGCGCCAGCAGTGAGTCTTATAGCACAGATACGCAGTATTTT.

This clonotype has a handful of counts. V gene TRBV6-5 combines with J gene TRBJ2-5, with TRBD1 identical over 7 bases. The CDR3 extends over 17 amino acids. J gave up 1 base and V 2 bases, and 10 bases lay outside the gene matches. CDR1 and CDR2 from the germline V gene are MNHEY and SVGAGI. The CDR3 sequence: CASSYVTGTEPQETQYF. In DNA, the CDR3 is TGTGCCAGCAGTTACGTTACCGGGACAGAGCCCCAAGAGACCCAGTACTTC.

V usage is TRBV4-3 and J usage is TRBJ2-1, with 7 positions matching TRBD2. Trimming cost V 0 bases and J 6 bases; bases outside gene matches: 8. Per the germline V gene, CDR1 is LGHNA and CDR2 is YSLEER. The CDR3 spans 16 residues. CDR3 sequence (DNA): TGCGCCAGCAGCCAAGATGCGGGACTACCCTCCAATGAGCAGTTCTTC. Translating it yields CASSQDAGLPSNEQFF.

In its sample, this clonotype was seen many times. V gene TRBV23-1 combines with J gene TRBJ2-3; D possibly corresponds to TRBD1 (7 bases). TRBV23-1 counts as an open reading frame of uncertain function. There are 16 residues in the CDR3. The V and J ends lost 3 bases and 3 bases respectively, with 16 bases between them. The DNA of the CDR3 is TGCGCCAGCAGTCACCCCGCGGGGACAGTGACAGATACGCAGTATTTT. Protein product: CASSHPAGTVTDTQYF.

This clonotype has only a few counts. V is TRBV4-3 and J is TRBJ2-2, with a tentative D call TRBD1 (6 bases). In germline, CDR1 is LGHNA, CDR2 YSLEER. V was trimmed by 1 base and J by 6 bases, leaving 18 bases between them. CDR3 length: 17 amino acids. CDR3 in amino acids: CASSQAVAGVGSGELFF. The CDR3 nucleotides read TGCGCCAGCAGCCAAGCGGTGGCAGGGGTGGGGTCCGGGGAGCTGTTTTTT.

This clonotype turned up a few times. The chain uses TRBV7-9 and TRBJ1-2; D call uncertain. There are 15 residues in the CDR3. Germline lookup yields CDR1 SEHNR and CDR2 FQNEAQ (reference sequence). The ends were cut back, 0 bases at V and 3 bases at J, with 11 bases in the middle. The CDR3 DNA is TGTGCCAGCAGCTTAGCAGGGTACATTGACTATGGCTACACCTTC. This gives the protein CASSLAGYIDYGYTF.

The sample holds many counts of this clonotype. The genes are TRBV28 and TRBJ1-5; 7 bases map to TRBD1. With V trimmed by 2 bases and J by 0 bases, 10 bases remained unmatched. Germline V lookup: CDR1 MDHEN, CDR2 SYDVKM. This CDR3 is built from 18 residues. The DNA of the CDR3 is TGTGCCAGCAGTTTAGGGACAGCGAAAGCTTATAGCAATCAGCCCCAGCATTTT. Translation: CASSLGTAKAYSNQPQHF. Full variable domain (missing parts from reference TRBV28 and TRBJ1-5): DVKVTQSSRYLVKRTGEKVFLECVQDMDHENMFWYRQDPGLGLRLIYFSYDVKMKEKGDIPEGYSVSREKKERFSLILESASTNQTSMYLCASSLGTAKAYSNQPQHFGDGTRLSIL.

As to this clonotype: A much larger clone is a single base away; this may be a read error. The chain has TRBV5-1 and TRBJ2-3; perhaps D is TRBD1 or TRBD2 (5 bases each). This CDR3 has 16 residues. Germline loops: CDR1 SGHRS, CDR2 YFSETQ. The CDR3 loop is CASSLGVSAPTGTQYF. CDR3 DNA sequence: TGCGCCAGCAGCTTGGGTGTTAGCGCACCCACAGGTACGCAGTATTTT. Full variable domain (outside the CDR3, taken from reference TRBV5-1 and TRBJ2-3): KAGVTQTPRYLIKTRGQQVTLSCSPISGHRSVSWYQQTPGQGLQFLFEYFSETQRNKGNFPGRFSGRQFSNSRSEMNVSTLELGDSALYLCASSLGVSAPTGTQYFGPGTRLTVL.

The chain carries TRBV30 and TRBJ2-7; 8 bases align to TRBD1. The CDR3 totals 13 residues. Germline V gene sequence: CDR1 GTSNPN, CDR2 SVGIG (reference sequence). V gave up 3 bases and J gave up 1 base; unmatched junction bases: 2. The CDR3 protein is CAWRGTGSYEQYF. CDR3 coding DNA: TGTGCCTGGAGAGGGACAGGATCCTACGAGCAGTACTTC.

This clonotype has a handful of counts. This chain connects TRBV29-1 to TRBJ2-7, with D possibly TRBD2 on 6 matching bases. Germline CDR1 SQVTM, CDR2 ANQGSEA. The CDR3 loop spans 16 amino acids. Between the trimmed V and J ends, which lost 4 bases and 3 bases, there was a span of 22 bases. The CDR3: CSVVEISGDQHYEQYF. In nucleotides, the CDR3 is TGCAGCGTTGTGGAGATTAGCGGAGACCAGCACTACGAGCAGTACTTC.

The rearrangement joins TRBV7-6 to TRBJ2-1; 8 bases line up with TRBD1. This CDR3 comprises 16 residues. CDR1 and CDR2 from the germline V gene are SGHVS and FNYEAQ. V lost 3 bases, J lost 2 bases, and 6 bases stayed unmatched. As DNA, the CDR3 is TGTGCCAGCAGCTTTGGGCAGGGGGCCCCCTACAATGAGCAGTTCTTC. Its protein product is CASSFGQGAPYNEQFF.

This clonotype was counted at least ten times. This chain joins TRBV29-1 and TRBJ1-1, with a weak D call TRBD1 (5 bases). Trimming stripped 1 base from V and 5 bases from J, with 8 bases between. In germline, CDR1 is SQVTM, CDR2 ANQGSEA. The CDR3 contains 12 residues. The CDR3 spells CSVEGGGTEAFF. CDR3 DNA sequence: TGCAGCGTTGAAGGGGGGGGGACTGAAGCTTTCTTT.

As concerns this clonotype: A much larger clone differs by one base, so this may be a read error. This chain uses TRBV20-1 with TRBJ2-7, with D uncertain. Germline assignment: CDR1 DFQATT and CDR2 SNEGSKA (reference sequence). The CDR3 has 14 amino acids. The CDR3 coding sequence is TGCAGTGCGTCAGGTTCAGGCCGAACCTACGAGCGGTACTTC. Translation: CSASGSGRTYERYF.